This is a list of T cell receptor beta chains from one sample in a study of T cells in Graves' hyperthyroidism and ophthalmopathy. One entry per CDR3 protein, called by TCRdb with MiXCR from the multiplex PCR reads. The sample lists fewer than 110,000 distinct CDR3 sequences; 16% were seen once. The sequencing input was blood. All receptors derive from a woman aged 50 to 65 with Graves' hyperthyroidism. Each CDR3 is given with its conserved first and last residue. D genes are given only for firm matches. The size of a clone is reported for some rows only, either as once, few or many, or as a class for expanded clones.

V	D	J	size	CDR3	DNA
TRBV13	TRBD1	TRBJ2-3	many	CASSLDGQGTDTQYF	TGTGCCAGCAGCCTAGATGGACAGGGTACAGATACGCAGTATTTT
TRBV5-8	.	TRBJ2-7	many	CASSLRQNPYEQYF	TGTGCCAGCAGCTTACGTCAAAATCCCTACGAGCAGTACTTC
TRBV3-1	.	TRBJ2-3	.	CASSQDTNLLDTQYF	TGTGCCAGCAGCCAAGATACGAACCTTTTGGATACGCAGTATTTT
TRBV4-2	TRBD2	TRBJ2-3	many	CASSQGALAGGTDTQYF	TGTGCCAGCAGCCAAGGTGCCCTAGCGGGAGGCACAGATACGCAGTATTTT
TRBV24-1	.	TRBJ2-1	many	CATSDLQGVGLSYNEQFF	TGTGCCACCAGTGATTTGCAAGGGGTTGGACTATCTTACAATGAGCAGTTCTTC
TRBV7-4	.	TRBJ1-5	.	CASSSDTLGQPQHF	TGTGCCAGCAGCTCGGACACGCTTGGTCAGCCCCAGCATTTT
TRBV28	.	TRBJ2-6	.	CASSQWEDHSGANVLTF	TGTGCCAGCAGCCAGTGGGAGGACCACTCTGGGGCCAACGTCCTGACTTTC
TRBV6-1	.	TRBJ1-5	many	CASSERRGGQPQHF	TGTGCCAGCAGTGAACGGCGGGGCGGTCAGCCCCAGCATTTT
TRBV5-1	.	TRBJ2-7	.	CASTSGRSYEQYF	TGCGCCAGCACCTCGGGGCGTTCCTACGAGCAGTACTTC
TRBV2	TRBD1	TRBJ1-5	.	CASRALGQGQQPQHF	TGTGCCAGCAGGGCCCTCGGACAGGGGCAACAGCCCCAGCATTTT
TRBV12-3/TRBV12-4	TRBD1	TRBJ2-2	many	CASSISGTGSGELFF	TGTGCCAGCAGTATCTCCGGGACAGGGAGTGGGGAGCTGTTTTTT
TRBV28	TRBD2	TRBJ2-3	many	CASRLAKDTQYF	TGTGCCAGCAGACTAGCGAAAGATACGCAGTATTTT
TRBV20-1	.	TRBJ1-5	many	CSARDPGPRNQPQHF	TGCAGTGCTAGAGATCCAGGGCCCAGAAATCAGCCCCAGCATTTT
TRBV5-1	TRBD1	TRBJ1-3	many	CASSFFGQGLGNTIYF	TGCGCCAGCAGCTTCTTCGGACAGGGACTTGGAAACACCATATATTTT